The entry below describes one T cell receptor beta chain. Its antigen is unknown. This record belongs to a study of regulatory T cells in long-lasting Graves disease. The study's findings and limits: Persistent patients had a count of shared public clonotypes (approximately 2,700) that exceeded that of new patients (around 910).

Relying on iRepertoire HTBI primers and Arm-PCR of CDR3 regions, the team built TCR beta libraries. TCRdb passed the multiplex PCR reads through MiXCR, listing each CDR3 protein once. The sample consists of 450,000 to 700,000 distinct CDR3 sequences, about 13% of them appearing once. The CDR3 sequence is 13 residues long. Germline values: CDR1 SQVTM, CDR2 ANQGSEA. The V gene end was trimmed by 7 bases and the J gene end by 8 bases; junction bases not matched to a gene: 11. Time point: newly diagnosed GD, antithyroid drugs for less than 3 months. Isolated PBMC RNA provided the starting material for the TCR library. Graves' disease diagnosis was established per American Thyroid Association guidelines. The same data also went into a second study, on T cells in Graves' hyperthyroidism and ophthalmopathy.

Sequencing used peripheral blood mononuclear cells (PBMCs), obtained at new diagnosis, from a patient treated with antithyroid drugs. This clonotype was obtained from a man aged 30 to 45 with Graves disease. The chain uses TRBV29-1 and TRBJ2-1; 7 bases fit TRBD2. The CDR3 region is CSGGTTRMDEQFF. For the CDR3, the DNA is TGCAGCGGCGGGACTACCCGTATGGATGAGCAGTTCTTC.